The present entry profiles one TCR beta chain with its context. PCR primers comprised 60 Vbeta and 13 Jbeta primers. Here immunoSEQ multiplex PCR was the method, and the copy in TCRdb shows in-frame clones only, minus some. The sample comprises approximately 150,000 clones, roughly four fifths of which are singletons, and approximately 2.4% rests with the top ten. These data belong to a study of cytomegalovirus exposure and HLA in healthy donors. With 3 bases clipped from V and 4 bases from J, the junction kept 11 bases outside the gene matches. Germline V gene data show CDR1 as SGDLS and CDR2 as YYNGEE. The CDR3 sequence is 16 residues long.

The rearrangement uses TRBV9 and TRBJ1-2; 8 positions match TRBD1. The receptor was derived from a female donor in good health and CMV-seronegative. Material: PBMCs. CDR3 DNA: TGTGCCAGCAGCGCGGAGGGGGACAGGCCCTCCTATGGCTACACCTTC. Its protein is CASSAEGDRPSYGYTF.